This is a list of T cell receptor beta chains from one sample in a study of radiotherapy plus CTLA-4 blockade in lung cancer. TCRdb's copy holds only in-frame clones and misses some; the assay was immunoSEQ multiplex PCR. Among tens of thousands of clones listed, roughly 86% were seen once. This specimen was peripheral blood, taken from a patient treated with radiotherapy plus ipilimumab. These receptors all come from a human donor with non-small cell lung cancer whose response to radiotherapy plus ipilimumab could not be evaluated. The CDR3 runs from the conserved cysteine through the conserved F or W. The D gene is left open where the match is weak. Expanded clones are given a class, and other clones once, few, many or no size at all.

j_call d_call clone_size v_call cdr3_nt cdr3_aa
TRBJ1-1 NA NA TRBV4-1 TGCGCCAGCAGCGGTGGCAGGGTTAACACTGAAGCTTTCTTT CASSGGRVNTEAFF
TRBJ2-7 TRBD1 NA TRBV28 TGTGCCAGCAGTACATCCGGGACAGCCTCCTACGAGCAGTACTTC CASSTSGTASYEQYF
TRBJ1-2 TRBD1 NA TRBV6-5 TGTGCCAGCAGTTACTCTACAGGGGTGTATGGCTACACCTTC CASSYSTGVYGYTF
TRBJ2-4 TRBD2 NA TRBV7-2 TGTGCCAGTAGGGAGGGGGCCAAAAACATTCAGTACTTC CASREGAKNIQYF
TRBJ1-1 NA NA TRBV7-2 TGTGCCAGCAGCTTAGTCCTGCAGGTAGAGACTGAAGCTTTCTTT CASSLVLQVETEAFF
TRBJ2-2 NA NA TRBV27 TGTGCCAGCAGTTTGAGCACCGGGGAGCTGTTTTTT CASSLSTGELFF
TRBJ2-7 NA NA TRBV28 TGTGCCAGCAGTTTAAGGGGGAACGAGCAGTACTTC CASSLRGNEQYF
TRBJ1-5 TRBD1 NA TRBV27 TGTGCCAGCAGTTTATTTGGGCAGGGGGCATTTGGCAATCAGCCCCAGCATTTT CASSLFGQGAFGNQPQHF
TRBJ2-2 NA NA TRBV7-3 TGTGCCAGCAGCTCTCTGGGGGCGGAAACCGGGGAGCTGTTTTTT CASSSLGAETGELFF
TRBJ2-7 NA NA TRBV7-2 TGTGCCAGCAGCTCCGGTGGGGGGGACACCCGGAAGCAGTACTTC CASSSGGGDTRKQYF
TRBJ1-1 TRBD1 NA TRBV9 TGTGCCAGCAGCCGGGGGACAGTGCCTGGGACTGAAGCTTTCTTT CASSRGTVPGTEAFF
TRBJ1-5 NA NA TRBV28 TGTGCCAGCAGTTCAACCGGGACACCTCGGGTCCGGCCCCAGCATTTT CASSSTGTPRVRPQHF
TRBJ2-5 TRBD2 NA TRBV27 TGTGCCAGCAGTCCCCTCGGAGCGGGAGGAAGTGAGACCCAGTACTTC CASSPLGAGGSETQYF
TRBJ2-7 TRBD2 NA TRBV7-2 TGTGCCAGCAGCTTAGAACCAGCGGGAGGGGAGCAGTACTTC CASSLEPAGGEQYF
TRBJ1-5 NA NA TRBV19 TGTGCCAGTAGTATAACGGGTAGCAATCAGCCCCAGCATTTT CASSITGSNQPQHF
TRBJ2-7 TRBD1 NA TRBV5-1 TGCGCCAGCAGCGGTCCGGGACAGGGCCTCCTCGAGCAGTACTTC CASSGPGQGLLEQYF
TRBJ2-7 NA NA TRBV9 TGTGCCAGCAGCGTAGCGGCTAGCGACTACTACGAGCAGTACTTC CASSVAASDYYEQYF
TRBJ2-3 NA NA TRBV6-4 TGTGCCAGCAGTGAAGGGGCTTCAGATACGCAGTATTTT CASSEGASDTQYF
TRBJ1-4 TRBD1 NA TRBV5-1 TGCGCCAGCAGAGATCAGGGGGCCCCTAATGAAAAACTGTTTTTT CASRDQGAPNEKLFF
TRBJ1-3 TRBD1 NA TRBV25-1 TGTGCCAGCAGTGGACGACAGGGGGCCGTAAACACCATATATTTT CASSGRQGAVNTIYF
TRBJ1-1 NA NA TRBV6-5 TGTGCCAGCAGTACCTCCCCGAGGACTGAAGCTTTCTTT CASSTSPRTEAFF
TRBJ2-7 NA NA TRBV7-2 TGTGCCAGCAGCTTAGTGCCGGCCTACGAGCAGTACTTC CASSLVPAYEQYF
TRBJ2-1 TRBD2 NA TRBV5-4 TGTGCCAGCAGCTTGGGGGGGGGTGGCAGCTCCTACAATGAGCAGTTCTTC CASSLGGGGSSYNEQFF
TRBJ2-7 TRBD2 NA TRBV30 TGTGCCTGGAGTGTTGAGACTAGCAGCTCCTACGAGCAGTACTTC CAWSVETSSSYEQYF
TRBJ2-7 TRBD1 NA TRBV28 TGTGCCAGCAGTTCCAGGGGGTCCGAGTACGAGCAGTACTTC CASSSRGSEYEQYF
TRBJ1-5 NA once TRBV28 TGTGCCAGCAGTTTATTAGGTCGGGATGAGCCCCAGCATTTT CASSLLGRDEPQHF